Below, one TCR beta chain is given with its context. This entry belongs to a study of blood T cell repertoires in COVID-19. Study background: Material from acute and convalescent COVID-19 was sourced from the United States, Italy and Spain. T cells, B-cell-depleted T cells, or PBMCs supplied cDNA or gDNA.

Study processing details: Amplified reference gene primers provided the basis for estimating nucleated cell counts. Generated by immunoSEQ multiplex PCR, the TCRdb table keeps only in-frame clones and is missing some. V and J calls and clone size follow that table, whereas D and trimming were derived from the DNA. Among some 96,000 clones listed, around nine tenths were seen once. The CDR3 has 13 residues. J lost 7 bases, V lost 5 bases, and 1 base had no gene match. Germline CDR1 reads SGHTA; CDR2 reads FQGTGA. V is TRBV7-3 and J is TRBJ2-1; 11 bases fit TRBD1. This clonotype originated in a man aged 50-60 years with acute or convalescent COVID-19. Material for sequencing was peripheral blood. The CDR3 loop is CASSRDRGNEQFF. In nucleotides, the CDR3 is TGTGCCAGCAGCCGGGACAGGGGGAATGAGCAGTTCTTC.